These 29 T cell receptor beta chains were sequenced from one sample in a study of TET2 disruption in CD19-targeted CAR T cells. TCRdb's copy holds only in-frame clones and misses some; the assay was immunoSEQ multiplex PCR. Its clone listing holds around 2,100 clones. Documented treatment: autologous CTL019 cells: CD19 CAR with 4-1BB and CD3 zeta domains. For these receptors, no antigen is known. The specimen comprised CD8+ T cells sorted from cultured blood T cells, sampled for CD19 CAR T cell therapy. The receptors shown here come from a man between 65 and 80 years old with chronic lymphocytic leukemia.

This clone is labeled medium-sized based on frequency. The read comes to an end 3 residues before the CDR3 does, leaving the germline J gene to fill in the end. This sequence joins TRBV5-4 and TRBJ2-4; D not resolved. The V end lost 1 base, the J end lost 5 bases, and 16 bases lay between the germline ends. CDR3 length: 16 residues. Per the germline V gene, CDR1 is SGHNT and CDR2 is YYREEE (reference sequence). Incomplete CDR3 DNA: TGTGCCAGCAGCTTGTGGGCCAGCCGAACGCAAAACATT. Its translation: CASSLWASRTQNI. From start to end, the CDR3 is CASSLWASRTQNIQYF.

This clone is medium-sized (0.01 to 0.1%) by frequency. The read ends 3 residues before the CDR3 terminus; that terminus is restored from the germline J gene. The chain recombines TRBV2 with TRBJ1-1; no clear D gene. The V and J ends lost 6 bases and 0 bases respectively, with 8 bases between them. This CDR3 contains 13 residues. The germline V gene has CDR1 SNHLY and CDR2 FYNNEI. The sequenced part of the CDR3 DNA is TGTGCCAGCAGCAGAGTTATGAACACTGAA. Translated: CASSRVMNTE. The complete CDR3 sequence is CASSRVMNTEAFF.

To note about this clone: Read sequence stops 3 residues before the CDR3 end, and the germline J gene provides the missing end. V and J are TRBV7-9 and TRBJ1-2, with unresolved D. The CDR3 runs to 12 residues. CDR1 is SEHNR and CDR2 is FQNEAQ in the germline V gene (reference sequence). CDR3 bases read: TGTGCCAGCAGCTTAGCCTCCTACGAC. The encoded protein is CASSLASYD. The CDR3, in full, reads CASSLASYDYTF.

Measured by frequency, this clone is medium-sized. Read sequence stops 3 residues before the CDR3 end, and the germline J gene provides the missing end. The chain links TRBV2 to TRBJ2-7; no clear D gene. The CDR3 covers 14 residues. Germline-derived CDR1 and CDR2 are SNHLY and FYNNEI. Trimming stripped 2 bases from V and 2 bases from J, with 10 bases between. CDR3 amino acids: CASSENPGTYEQYF. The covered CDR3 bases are TGTGCCAGCAGTGAAAATCCAGGTACCTACGAG.

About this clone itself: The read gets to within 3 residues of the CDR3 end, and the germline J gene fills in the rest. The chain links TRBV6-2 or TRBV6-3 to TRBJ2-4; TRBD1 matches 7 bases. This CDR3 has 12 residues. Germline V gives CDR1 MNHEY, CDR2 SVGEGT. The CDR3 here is CASNTGAYGQYF. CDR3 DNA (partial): TGTGCCAGCAATACAGGGGCCTATGGT.

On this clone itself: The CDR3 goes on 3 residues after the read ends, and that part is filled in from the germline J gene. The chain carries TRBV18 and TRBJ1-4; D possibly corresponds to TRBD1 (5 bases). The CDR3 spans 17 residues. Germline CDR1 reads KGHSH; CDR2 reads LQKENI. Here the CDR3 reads CASSSVKYRSGANALFF. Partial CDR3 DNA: TGTGCCAGCTCATCAGTGAAGTACAGGTCTGGGGCCAACGCA.

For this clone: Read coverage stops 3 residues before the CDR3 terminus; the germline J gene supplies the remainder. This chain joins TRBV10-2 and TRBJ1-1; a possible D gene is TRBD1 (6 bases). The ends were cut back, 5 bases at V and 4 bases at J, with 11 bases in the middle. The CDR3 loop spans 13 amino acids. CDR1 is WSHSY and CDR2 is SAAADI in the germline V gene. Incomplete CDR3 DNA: TGCGCCAGCAGTTCAGGACAGCTCACTGAA. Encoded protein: CASSSGQLTE. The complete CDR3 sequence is CASSSGQLTEAFF.

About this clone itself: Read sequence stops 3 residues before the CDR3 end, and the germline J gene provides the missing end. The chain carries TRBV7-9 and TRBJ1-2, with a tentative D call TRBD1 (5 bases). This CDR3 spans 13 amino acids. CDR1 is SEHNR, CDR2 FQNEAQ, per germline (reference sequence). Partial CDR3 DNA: TGTGCCACCGAAACTAGCGGGGGTAATGAA. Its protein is CATETSGGNE. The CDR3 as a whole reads CATETSGGNEYTF.

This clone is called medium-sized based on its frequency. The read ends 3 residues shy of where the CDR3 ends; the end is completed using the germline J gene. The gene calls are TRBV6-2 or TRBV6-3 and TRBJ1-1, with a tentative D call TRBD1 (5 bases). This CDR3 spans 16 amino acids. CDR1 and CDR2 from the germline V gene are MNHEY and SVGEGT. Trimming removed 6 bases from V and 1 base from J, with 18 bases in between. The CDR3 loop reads CASSYAPDSPNTEAFF. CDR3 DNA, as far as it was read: TGTGCCAGCAGCTACGCTCCCGACAGCCCGAACACTGAA.

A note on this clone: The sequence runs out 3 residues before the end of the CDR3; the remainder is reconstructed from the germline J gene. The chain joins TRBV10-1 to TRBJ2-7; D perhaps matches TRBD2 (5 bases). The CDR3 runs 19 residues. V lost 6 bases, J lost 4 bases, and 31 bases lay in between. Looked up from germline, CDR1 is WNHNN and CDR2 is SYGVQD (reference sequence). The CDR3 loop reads CASRPLRSRRGLGGYEQYF. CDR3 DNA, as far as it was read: TGCGCCAGCAGGCCTTTAAGGAGCCGCCGCGGACTTGGCGGGTACGAG.

The DNA read from the CDR3 is TGTGCCAGTAGTCAGGAAGGACAGGAGAATGGT. Its protein is CASSQEGQENG. The CDR3 in full is CASSQEGQENGQYF. The J gene is TRBJ2-4, the V gene TRBV19; 7 bases map to TRBD1. The CDR3 end is not reached by the read, which stops 3 residues before it; the germline J gene fills it in. CDR3 length: 14 residues. Germline V gives CDR1 LNHDA, CDR2 SQIVND (reference sequence).

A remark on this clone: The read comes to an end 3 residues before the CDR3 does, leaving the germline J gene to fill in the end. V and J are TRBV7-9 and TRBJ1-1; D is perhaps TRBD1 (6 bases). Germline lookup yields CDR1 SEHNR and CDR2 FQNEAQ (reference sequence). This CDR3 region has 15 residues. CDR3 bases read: TGTGCCAGCAGCGCCTCCGGGACTAGGGACAATGAG. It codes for CASSASGTRDNE. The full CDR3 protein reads CASSASGTRDNEAFF.

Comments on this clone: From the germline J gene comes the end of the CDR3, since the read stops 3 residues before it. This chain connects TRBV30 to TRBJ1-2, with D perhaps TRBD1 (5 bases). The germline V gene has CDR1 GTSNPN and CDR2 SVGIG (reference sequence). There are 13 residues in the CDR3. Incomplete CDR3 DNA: TGTGCCTGGAGTCGAGGGGCCCGGGATGAC. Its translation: CAWSRGARDD. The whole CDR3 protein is CAWSRGARDDYTF.

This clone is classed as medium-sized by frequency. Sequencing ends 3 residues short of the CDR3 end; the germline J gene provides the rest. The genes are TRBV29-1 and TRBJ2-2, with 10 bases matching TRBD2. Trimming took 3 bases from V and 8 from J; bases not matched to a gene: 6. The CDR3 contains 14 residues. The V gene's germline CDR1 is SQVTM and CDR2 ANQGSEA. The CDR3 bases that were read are TGCAGCGTTGATGAGCGGGGGGGCGGAGGGGAG. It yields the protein CSVDERGGGGE. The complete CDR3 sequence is CSVDERGGGGELFF.

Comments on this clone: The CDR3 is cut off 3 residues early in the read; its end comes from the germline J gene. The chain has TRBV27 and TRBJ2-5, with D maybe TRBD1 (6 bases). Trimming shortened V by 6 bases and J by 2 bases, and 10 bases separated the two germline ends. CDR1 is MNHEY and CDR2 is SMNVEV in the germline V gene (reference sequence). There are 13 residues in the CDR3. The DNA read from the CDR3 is TGTGCCAGCAGACCGGACAGTCAAGAGACC. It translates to CASRPDSQET. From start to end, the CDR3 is CASRPDSQETQYF.

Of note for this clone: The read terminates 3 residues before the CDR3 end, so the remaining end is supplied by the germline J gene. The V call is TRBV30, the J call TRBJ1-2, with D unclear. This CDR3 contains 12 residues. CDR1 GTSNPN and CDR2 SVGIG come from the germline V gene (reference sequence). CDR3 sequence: CAWSSTPYDYTF. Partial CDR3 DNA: TGTGCCTGGAGTTCAACCCCCTACGAC.

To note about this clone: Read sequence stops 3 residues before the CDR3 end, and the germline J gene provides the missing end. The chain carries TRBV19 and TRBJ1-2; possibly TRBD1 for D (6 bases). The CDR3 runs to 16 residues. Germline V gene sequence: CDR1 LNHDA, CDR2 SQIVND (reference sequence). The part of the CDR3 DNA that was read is TGTGCCAGTAGAGCCACATCAGGGGCGAGCTCCTACGAC. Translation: CASRATSGASSYD. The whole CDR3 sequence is CASRATSGASSYDYTF.

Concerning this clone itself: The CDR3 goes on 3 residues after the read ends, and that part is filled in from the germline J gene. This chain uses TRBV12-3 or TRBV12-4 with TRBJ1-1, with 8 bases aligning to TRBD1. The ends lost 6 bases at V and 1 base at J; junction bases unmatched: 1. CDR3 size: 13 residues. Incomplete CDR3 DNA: TGTGCCAGCAGAGGACAGGGGAACACTGAA. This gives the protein CASRGQGNTE. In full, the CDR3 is CASRGQGNTEAFF.

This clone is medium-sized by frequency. CDR3 DNA, as far as it was read: TGTGCCAGCAGCAGAGGGGGACACTCCTACAATGAG. As protein: CASSRGGHSYNE. The entire CDR3 sequence reads CASSRGGHSYNEQFF. This chain links TRBV13 with TRBJ2-1; D possibly corresponds to TRBD1 (6 bases). The read is 3 residues too short to cover the CDR3 end, so that end is filled in from the germline J gene. This CDR3 contains 15 residues. Germline-derived CDR1 and CDR2 are PRHDT and FYEKMQ (reference sequence). Trimming cost V 5 bases and J 0 bases, with 11 bases left between them.

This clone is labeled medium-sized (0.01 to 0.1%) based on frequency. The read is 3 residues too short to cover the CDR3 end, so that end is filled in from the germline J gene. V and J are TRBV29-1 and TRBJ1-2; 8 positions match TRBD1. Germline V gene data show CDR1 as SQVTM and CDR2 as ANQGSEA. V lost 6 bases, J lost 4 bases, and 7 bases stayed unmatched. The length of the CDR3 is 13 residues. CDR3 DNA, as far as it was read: TGCAGCGTGCAAACAACAGGGGGCTATGGC. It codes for CSVQTTGGYG. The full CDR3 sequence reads CSVQTTGGYGYTF.

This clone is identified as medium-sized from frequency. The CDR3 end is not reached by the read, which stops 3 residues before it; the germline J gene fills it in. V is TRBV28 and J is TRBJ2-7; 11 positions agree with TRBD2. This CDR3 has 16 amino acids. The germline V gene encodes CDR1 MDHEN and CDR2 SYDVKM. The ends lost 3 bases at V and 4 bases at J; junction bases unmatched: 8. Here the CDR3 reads CASSLLTSGGFYEQYF. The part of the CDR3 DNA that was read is TGTGCCAGCAGTTTGCTAACTAGCGGGGGTTTTTACGAG.

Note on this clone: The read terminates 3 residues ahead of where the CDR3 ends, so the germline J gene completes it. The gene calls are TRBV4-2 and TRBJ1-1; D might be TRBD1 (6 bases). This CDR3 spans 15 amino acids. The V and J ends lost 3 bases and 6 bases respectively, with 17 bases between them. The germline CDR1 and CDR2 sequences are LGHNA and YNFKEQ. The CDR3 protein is CASSHGTGIFSEAFF. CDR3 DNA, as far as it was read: TGTGCCAGCAGCCACGGAACAGGGATCTTCTCTGAA.

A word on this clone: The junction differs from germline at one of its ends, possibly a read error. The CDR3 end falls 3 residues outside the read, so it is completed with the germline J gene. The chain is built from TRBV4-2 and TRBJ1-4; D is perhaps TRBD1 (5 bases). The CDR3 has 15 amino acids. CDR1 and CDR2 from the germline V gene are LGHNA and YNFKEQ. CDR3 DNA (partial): TGCGCCAGCAGCCTCGGGGGGGTGGCTAATGAAAAA. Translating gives CASSLGGVANEK. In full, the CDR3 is CASSLGGVANEKLFF.

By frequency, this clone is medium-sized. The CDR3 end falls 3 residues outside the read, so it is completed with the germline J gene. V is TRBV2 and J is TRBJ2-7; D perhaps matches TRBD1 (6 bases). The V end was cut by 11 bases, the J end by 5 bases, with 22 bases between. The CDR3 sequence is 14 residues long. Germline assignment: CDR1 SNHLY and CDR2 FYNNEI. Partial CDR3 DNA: TGTGCCGGGTCCGACAGGTCACCTCCCCACGAG. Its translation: CAGSDRSPPHE. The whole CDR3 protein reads CAGSDRSPPHEQYF.

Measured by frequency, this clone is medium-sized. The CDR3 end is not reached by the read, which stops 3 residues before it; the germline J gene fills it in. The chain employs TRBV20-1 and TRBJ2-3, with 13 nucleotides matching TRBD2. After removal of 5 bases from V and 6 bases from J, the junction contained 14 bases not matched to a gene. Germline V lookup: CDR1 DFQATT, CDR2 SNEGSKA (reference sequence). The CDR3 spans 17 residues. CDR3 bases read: TGCAGTGCTCTTACTAGCGGGGGGGCCTCAGTAACGGATACG. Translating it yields CSALTSGGASVTDT. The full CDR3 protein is CSALTSGGASVTDTQYF.

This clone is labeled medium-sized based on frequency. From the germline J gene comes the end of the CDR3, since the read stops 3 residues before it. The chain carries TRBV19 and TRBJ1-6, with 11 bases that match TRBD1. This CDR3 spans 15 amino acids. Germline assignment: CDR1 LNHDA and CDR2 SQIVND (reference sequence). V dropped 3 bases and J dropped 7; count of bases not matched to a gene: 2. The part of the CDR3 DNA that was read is TGTGCCAGTAGTATGGGACAGGGGGGCAATTCACCC. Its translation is CASSMGQGGNSP. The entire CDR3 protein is CASSMGQGGNSPLHF.

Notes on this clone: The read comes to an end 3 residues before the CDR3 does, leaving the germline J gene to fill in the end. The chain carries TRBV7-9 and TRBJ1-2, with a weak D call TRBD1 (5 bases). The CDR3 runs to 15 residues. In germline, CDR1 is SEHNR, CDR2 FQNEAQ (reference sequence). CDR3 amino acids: CASSLGPSATDTYTF. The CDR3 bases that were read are TGTGCCAGCAGCTTAGGCCCCTCAGCGACAGATACC.

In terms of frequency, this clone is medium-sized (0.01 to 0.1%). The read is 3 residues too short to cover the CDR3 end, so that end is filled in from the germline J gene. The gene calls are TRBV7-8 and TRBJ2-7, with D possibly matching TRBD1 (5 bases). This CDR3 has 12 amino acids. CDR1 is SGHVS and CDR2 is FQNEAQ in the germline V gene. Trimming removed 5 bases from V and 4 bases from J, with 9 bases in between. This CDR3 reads CASSLQGYEQYF. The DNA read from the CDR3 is TGTGCCAGCAGCCTCCAGGGTTACGAG. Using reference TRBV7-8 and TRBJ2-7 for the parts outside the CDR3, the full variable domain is GAGVSQSPRYKVAKRGQDVALRCDPISGHVSLFWYQQALGQGPEFLTYFQNEAQLDKSGLPSDRFFAERPEGSVSTLKIQRTQQEDSAVYLCASSLQGYEQYFGPGTRLTVT.

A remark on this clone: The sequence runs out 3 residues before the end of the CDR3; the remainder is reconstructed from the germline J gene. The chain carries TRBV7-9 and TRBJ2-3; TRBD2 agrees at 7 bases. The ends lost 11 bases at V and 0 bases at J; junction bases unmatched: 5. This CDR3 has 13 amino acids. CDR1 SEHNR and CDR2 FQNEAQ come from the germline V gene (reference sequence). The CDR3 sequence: CAGWGGSTDTQYF. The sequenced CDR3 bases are TGTGCCGGTTGGGGGGGAAGCACAGATACG. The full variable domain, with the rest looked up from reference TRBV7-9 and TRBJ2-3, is DTGVSQNPRHKITKRGQNVTFRCDPISEHNRLYWYRQTLGQGPEFLTYFQNEAQLEKSRLLSDRFSAERPKGSFSTLEIQRTEQGDSAMYLCAGWGGSTDTQYFGPGTRLTVL.